This T cell receptor (beta chain) was sequenced in a study of T cell responses to AZD1222 COVID-19 vaccine. The CDR3 contains 13 residues. Germline-derived CDR1 and CDR2 are MDHEN and SYDVKM. Trimming removed 6 bases at V and 4 bases at J, with 10 bases between. Libraries were prepared by immunoSEQ multiplex PCR; TCRdb keeps only in-frame clonotypes and omits some of them. Of 75,000 to 95,000 clones listed, more than 70% are singletons. The sequencing here drew on peripheral blood, taken on day 0 of AZD1222 vaccination. This sequence originates from an adult in good health. The V call is TRBV28, the J call TRBJ2-1; TRBD1 or TRBD2 may be the D gene (5 bases each). In DNA, the CDR3 is TGTGCCAGCAGCTGGGACGGTTACAATGAGCAGTTCTTC. Translating it yields CASSWDGYNEQFF.